These 27 T cell receptor beta chains share one sample of origin, sequenced in a study of T cells in Graves' hyperthyroidism and ophthalmopathy. Amplification of TCR beta CDR3 regions was performed using RNA transcripts as template. Carried out on the TCR CDR3, a first-round RT-PCR used the HTBI primer set. TCRdb reprocessed the multiplex PCR reads with MiXCR, giving one entry per CDR3 protein. This repertoire shows fewer than 500,000 distinct CDR3 sequences, less than 15% found once; its top ten account for under 25%. Sequencing was carried out using blood. The receptors stem from a man aged 25 to 45 with Graves' hyperthyroidism that later progressed to Graves' ophthalmopathy.

CDR3 residues: CASSPSGGGWNYEQYF. As DNA, the CDR3 is TGTGCCAGCAGCCCCTCCGGCGGGGGCTGGAACTACGAGCAGTACTTC. This chain connects TRBV7-9 to TRBJ2-7, with a tentative D call TRBD2 (7 bases). Germline V gives CDR1 SEHNR, CDR2 FQNEAQ (reference sequence). The CDR3 spans 16 residues. Trimming removed 5 bases at V and 3 bases at J, with 20 bases between.

This clonotype was counted many times. The chain couples TRBV29-1 to TRBJ1-1; D gene uncertain. Germline V gene data show CDR1 as SQVTM and CDR2 as ANQGSEA. The CDR3 has 11 residues. Trimming cost V 0 bases and J 5 bases, with 4 bases left between them. The CDR3 nucleotides are TGCAGCGTTGAAGAAGGGACTGAAGCTTTCTTT. Its protein is CSVEEGTEAFF.

The chain uses TRBV12-3 or TRBV12-4 and TRBJ2-7; 10 bases are shared with TRBD1. The length of the CDR3 is 16 residues. V lost 6 bases, J lost 4 bases, and 12 bases stayed unmatched. CDR3 region: CASSPAGTGVSYEQYF. The CDR3 nucleotides read TGTGCCAGCAGCCCCGCCGGGACAGGGGTTTCGTACGAGCAGTACTTC.

This clonotype was detected a few times. The chain uses TRBV10-1 and TRBJ1-2, with D possibly TRBD1 on 5 matching bases. The CDR3 runs to 15 residues. V gave up 1 base and J gave up 4 bases, with 13 bases separating them. Germline-derived CDR1 and CDR2 are WNHNN and SYGVQD (reference sequence). Here the CDR3 reads CASSEYPGRGYGYTF. For the CDR3, the DNA is TGCGCCAGCAGTGAGTACCCAGGAAGGGGCTATGGCTACACCTTC.

This clonotype was counted at least ten times. The gene calls are TRBV28 and TRBJ2-3; D is unresolved. Germline values: CDR1 MDHEN, CDR2 SYDVKM. The CDR3 runs 14 residues. Trimming cost V 5 bases and J 3 bases, with 12 bases left between them. The CDR3 region is CASSPGSLTDTQYF. The DNA of the CDR3 is TGTGCCAGCAGTCCCGGATCGTTGACAGATACGCAGTATTTT.

This clonotype was seen at least ten times. V and J are TRBV2 and TRBJ1-6, with 10 bases identical to TRBD1. Trimming cost V 5 bases and J 7 bases; bases outside gene matches: 8. This CDR3 has 16 amino acids. Germline V gives CDR1 SNHLY, CDR2 FYNNEI. CDR3 loop: CASSFTPGQGNSPLHF. The CDR3 coding sequence is TGTGCCAGCAGTTTTACCCCGGGACAGGGGAATTCACCCCTCCACTTT.

This clonotype was detected ten times or more. The V and J genes are TRBV13 and TRBJ2-7; D perhaps matches TRBD2 (5 bases). Trimming pared 4 bases from V and 0 bases from J, leaving 19 bases between. Germline lookup yields CDR1 PRHDT and CDR2 FYEKMQ (reference sequence). The CDR3 contains 17 residues. The CDR3 region is CASSSPLSLGSSYEQYF. The DNA of the CDR3 is TGTGCCAGCAGCTCCCCCCTGAGCCTGGGGAGCTCCTACGAGCAGTACTTC.

CDR3 in DNA: TGTGCCAGCTCACCACCCGGGACACCCTACTATGGCTACACCTTC. Protein sequence: CASSPPGTPYYGYTF. J is TRBJ1-2 and V is TRBV18; perhaps TRBD1 as D (6 bases). Germline CDR1 is KGHSH and CDR2 is LQKENI. The CDR3 runs to 15 residues. V was clipped by 0 bases and J by 3 bases, with 11 bases between them.

This clonotype was seen many times. This chain connects TRBV6-1 to TRBJ1-1; D is unclear. Germline V gives CDR1 MNHNS, CDR2 SASEGT. This CDR3 is 14 amino acids long. V lost 4 bases and J 4 bases, leaving 13 bases between the germline ends. CDR3 amino acids: CASSAGRELTEAFF. In nucleotides, the CDR3 is TGTGCCAGCAGTGCTGGACGGGAACTCACTGAAGCTTTCTTT.

This clonotype was seen at least ten times. The gene calls are TRBV6-1 and TRBJ1-1; D ambiguous. V was trimmed by 5 bases and J by 0 bases, leaving 10 bases between them. Germline CDR1 MNHNS, CDR2 SASEGT. The CDR3 totals 14 residues. The chain's CDR3 is CASSLRTLNTEAFF. The CDR3 nucleotides read TGTGCCAGCAGTCTCAGGACTTTGAACACTGAAGCTTTCTTT.

This clonotype was observed a few times. V gene TRBV20-1 combines with J gene TRBJ1-6; TRBD1 aligns across 8 bases. The CDR3 spans 13 residues. Germline V gene data show CDR1 as DFQATT and CDR2 as SNEGSKA (reference sequence). Trimming took 6 bases from V and 9 from J; bases not matched to a gene: 7. The CDR3 spells CSAPTGVGSPLHF. In DNA, the CDR3 is TGCAGTGCGCCGACAGGGGTAGGTTCACCCCTCCACTTT.

This clonotype was seen a handful of times. The gene calls are TRBV27 and TRBJ1-2; TRBD1 is a possible D gene (5 bases). The CDR3 sequence is 15 residues long. Trimming shortened V by 6 bases and J by 2 bases, and 16 bases separated the two germline ends. Looked up from germline, CDR1 is MNHEY and CDR2 is SMNVEV (reference sequence). The CDR3 sequence is CASSLSGYTNYGYTF. The DNA of the CDR3 is TGTGCCAGCAGCCTTTCAGGGTATACCAACTATGGCTACACCTTC.

In this sample, this clonotype turned up many times. V gene TRBV28 combines with J gene TRBJ1-6; 7 bases line up with TRBD1. Germline loops: CDR1 MDHEN, CDR2 SYDVKM. The junction had 9 bases not matched to a gene; V was cut back by 5 bases and J by 2 bases. The CDR3 spans 17 residues. CDR3 loop: CASSDRQGGPYNSPLHF. The CDR3 nucleotides read TGTGCCAGCAGTGACAGACAGGGTGGGCCCTATAATTCACCCCTCCACTTT. Looking up the rest from reference TRBV28 and TRBJ1-6 gives the full variable domain: DVKVTQSSRYLVKRTGEKVFLECVQDMDHENMFWYRQDPGLGLRLIYFSYDVKMKEKGDIPEGYSVSREKKERFSLILESASTNQTSMYLCASSDRQGGPYNSPLHFGNGTRLTVT.

In its sample, this clonotype was seen many times. The chain has TRBV5-1 and TRBJ1-2, with 9 bases identical to TRBD1. V dropped 4 bases and J dropped 5; count of bases not matched to a gene: 9. Germline CDR1 SGHRS, CDR2 YFSETQ. CDR3 length equals 15 residues. The DNA of the CDR3 is TGCGCCAGCAGCCTCCCCGGGACAGGGCGGTATGGCTACACCTTC. It specifies CASSLPGTGRYGYTF. Supplemented by reference TRBV5-1 and TRBJ1-2, the full variable domain reads KAGVTQTPRYLIKTRGQQVTLSCSPISGHRSVSWYQQTPGQGLQFLFEYFSETQRNKGNFPGRFSGRQFSNSRSEMNVSTLELGDSALYLCASSLPGTGRYGYTFGSGTRLTVV.

V and J are TRBV11-2 and TRBJ1-1; maybe TRBD1 (6 bases). V lost 7 bases to trimming and J lost 8 bases, with 23 bases between them. The CDR3 spans 15 residues. CDR1 is SGHAT and CDR2 is FQNNGV in the germline V gene. The CDR3 nucleotides read TGTGCCAGCAACCCTGGGACACTGCTAAAAGGGGAAGCTTTCTTT. It yields the protein CASNPGTLLKGEAFF.

The chain uses TRBV7-9 and TRBJ2-5; D may correspond to TRBD1 or TRBD2 (6 bases each). V lost 4 bases and J lost 2, with 14 bases in between. Per germline, CDR1 SEHNR and CDR2 FQNEAQ (reference sequence). This CDR3 is built from 15 residues. Here the CDR3 reads CASSSIRGRQETQYF. As DNA, the CDR3 is TGTGCCAGCAGCTCTATACGGGGGCGTCAAGAGACCCAGTACTTC.

The chain carries TRBV4-2 and TRBJ1-5; D gene unclear. Germline V gives CDR1 LGHNA, CDR2 YNFKEQ. The length of the CDR3 is 18 residues. V was shortened by 0 bases and J by 0 bases, with 15 bases between the two germline ends. CDR3 sequence: CASSQEPGEAYSNQPQHF. The CDR3 nucleotides are TGTGCCAGCAGCCAAGAGCCCGGGGAGGCTTATAGCAATCAGCCCCAGCATTTT.

This clonotype was detected many times. The genes are TRBV5-1 and TRBJ2-7; 7 nucleotides match TRBD1. Losses at the gene ends were 3 bases for V and 2 bases for J; bases not matched to a gene: 5. Per the germline V gene, CDR1 is SGHRS and CDR2 is YFSETQ. This CDR3 has 14 amino acids. The CDR3 protein is CASSSRQGAYEQYF. The CDR3 region has the DNA TGCGCCAGCAGCTCCCGACAGGGAGCCTACGAGCAGTACTTC. Full variable domain (remainder filled in from reference TRBV5-1 and TRBJ2-7): KAGVTQTPRYLIKTRGQQVTLSCSPISGHRSVSWYQQTPGQGLQFLFEYFSETQRNKGNFPGRFSGRQFSNSRSEMNVSTLELGDSALYLCASSSRQGAYEQYFGPGTRLTVT.

The genes are TRBV5-1 and TRBJ2-4, with D hard to call. The V gene lost 0 bases and the J gene lost 9 bases, with 10 bases spanning the gap. The CDR3 runs 13 residues. Germline V CDR1 and CDR2: SGHRS, YFSETQ. The CDR3 sequence: CASSLARNAIQYF. The CDR3 bases are TGCGCCAGCAGCTTGGCCCGAAATGCCATTCAGTACTTC. Using reference TRBV5-1 and TRBJ2-4 for the parts outside the CDR3, the full variable domain is KAGVTQTPRYLIKTRGQQVTLSCSPISGHRSVSWYQQTPGQGLQFLFEYFSETQRNKGNFPGRFSGRQFSNSRSEMNVSTLELGDSALYLCASSLARNAIQYFGAGTRLSVL.

The rearrangement joins TRBV19 to TRBJ2-3; tentatively, D is TRBD2 (7 bases). This CDR3 contains 16 residues. V was shortened by 3 bases and J by 5 bases, with 18 bases between the two germline ends. Germline CDR1 and CDR2: LNHDA and SQIVND (reference sequence). The chain's CDR3 is CASSIRGGGLVDTQYF. Written as DNA, the CDR3 is TGTGCCAGTAGTATTCGAGGGGGAGGGTTGGTAGATACGCAGTATTTT.

This clonotype was seen a few times. The chain uses TRBV9 and TRBJ2-7, with TRBD1 as a possible D gene (6 bases). The CDR3 consists of 14 residues. Trimming pared 1 base from V and 3 bases from J, leaving 11 bases between. CDR1 and CDR2 from the germline V gene are SGDLS and YYNGEE. CDR3 sequence reads: CASSVSGQNYEQYF. The CDR3 DNA follows: TGTGCCAGCAGCGTATCCGGACAGAACTACGAGCAGTACTTC. The full variable domain, rest sourced from reference TRBV9 and TRBJ2-7, is DSGVTQTPKHLITATGQRVTLRCSPRSGDLSVYWYQQSLDQGLQFLIQYYNGEERAKGNILERFSAQQFPDLHSELNLSSLELGDSALYFCASSVSGQNYEQYFGPGTRLTVT.

At least ten counts were recorded for this clonotype. The rearrangement links TRBV11-3 to TRBJ2-1; TRBD1 matches at 7 bases. Germline V CDR1 and CDR2: SGHNT, YENEEA. The V gene end was trimmed by 2 bases and the J gene end by 0 bases; junction bases not matched to a gene: 4. The CDR3 runs 16 residues. CDR3 amino acids: CASSLKGQFSYNEQFF. CDR3 coding DNA: TGTGCCAGCAGCTTAAAGGGACAGTTCTCCTACAATGAGCAGTTCTTC. Full variable domain (missing parts from reference TRBV11-3 and TRBJ2-1): EAGVVQSPRYKIIEKKQPVAFWCNPISGHNTLYWYLQNLGQGPELLIRYENEEAVDDSQLPKDRFSAERLKGVDSTLKIQPAELGDSAVYLCASSLKGQFSYNEQFFGPGTRLTVL.

The chain employs TRBV6-1 and TRBJ1-4; D is possibly TRBD1 (6 bases). Germline-derived CDR1 and CDR2 are MNHNS and SASEGT. V dropped 6 bases and J dropped 5 bases, with 13 bases sitting between them. The CDR3 contains 14 residues. CDR3 protein: CASRPTGPNEKLFF. CDR3 nucleotides: TGTGCCAGCAGGCCGACAGGCCCGAATGAAAAACTGTTTTTT.

The chain recombines TRBV29-1 with TRBJ2-7; 8 nucleotides line up with TRBD1. V shed 5 bases, J shed 4 bases, and the junction held 10 bases outside the gene matches. In germline, CDR1 is SQVTM, CDR2 ANQGSEA. The CDR3 has 14 residues. CDR3 amino acids: CSVFKDRAGYEQYF. CDR3 nucleotide sequence: TGCAGCGTTTTTAAGGACAGGGCTGGTTACGAGCAGTACTTC.

This clonotype was counted at least ten times. The chain carries TRBV6-5 and TRBJ1-1; D gene unclear. This CDR3 region has 13 residues. Germline V gene sequence: CDR1 MNHEY, CDR2 SVGAGI. V lost 0 bases, J lost 3 bases, and 5 bases lay in between. CDR3 coding DNA: TGTGCCAGCAGTTACTCTGAGGACACTGAAGCTTTCTTT. It codes for CASSYSEDTEAFF.

This clonotype was seen repeatedly, ten times or more. CDR3 coding DNA: TGTGCCACCAGTGACCGAGGCCCCGATGGCAGCTATGGCTACACCTTC. The encoded protein is CATSDRGPDGSYGYTF. The gene calls are TRBV24-1 and TRBJ1-2; D gene uncertain. V was clipped by 4 bases and J by 4 bases, with 18 bases between them. The CDR3 has 16 residues. Germline V gene lookup returns CDR1 KGHDR and CDR2 SFDVKD.

The chain recombines TRBV18 with TRBJ2-1, with 7 bases identical to TRBD1. V lost 3 bases, J lost 1 base, and 6 bases stayed unmatched. This CDR3 region has 16 residues. Germline loops: CDR1 KGHSH, CDR2 LQKENI. CDR3 nucleotides: TGTGCCAGCTCACCCCAAGACAGGGTGTCCTACAATGAGCAGTTCTTC. Protein: CASSPQDRVSYNEQFF.